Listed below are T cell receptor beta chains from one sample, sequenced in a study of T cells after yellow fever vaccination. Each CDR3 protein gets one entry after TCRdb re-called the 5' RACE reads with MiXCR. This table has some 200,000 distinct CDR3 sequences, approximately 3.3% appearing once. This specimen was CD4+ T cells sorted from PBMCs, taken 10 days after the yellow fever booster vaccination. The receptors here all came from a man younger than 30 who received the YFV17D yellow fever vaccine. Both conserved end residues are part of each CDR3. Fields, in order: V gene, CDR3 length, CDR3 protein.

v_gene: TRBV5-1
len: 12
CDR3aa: CASRLSTDTQYF

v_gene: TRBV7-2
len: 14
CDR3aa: CASSKTRRGETQYF

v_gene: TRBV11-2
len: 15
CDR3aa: CASSLGRGYDSPLHF

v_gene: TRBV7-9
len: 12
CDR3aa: CASSPSGDTQYF

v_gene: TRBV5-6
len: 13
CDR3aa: CAQTGISSYEQYF

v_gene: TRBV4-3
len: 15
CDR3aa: CASSQVPGSTYEQYF

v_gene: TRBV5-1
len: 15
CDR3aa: CASSFNAGIYEKLFF

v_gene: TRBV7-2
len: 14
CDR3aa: CASSKRGPYNEQFF

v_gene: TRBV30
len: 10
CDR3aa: CATRTDGYTF

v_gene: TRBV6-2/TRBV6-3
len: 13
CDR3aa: CASSYRPRVAQHF

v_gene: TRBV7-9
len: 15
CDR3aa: CASSLGDRAGYEQYF

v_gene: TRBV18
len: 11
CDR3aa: CASSPLETQYF

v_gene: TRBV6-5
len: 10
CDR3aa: CASGGGELFF

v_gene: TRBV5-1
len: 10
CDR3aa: CAATGNTIYF

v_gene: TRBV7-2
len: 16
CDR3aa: CASSLATGQGGDTQYF

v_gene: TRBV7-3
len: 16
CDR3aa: CASSLSPSLGTDTQYF

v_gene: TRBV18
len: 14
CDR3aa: CASSPPGGPTEQFF

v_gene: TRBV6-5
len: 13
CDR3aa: CASSYEGLMGAFF

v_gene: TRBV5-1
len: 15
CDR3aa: CASSPTPGPSYEQYF

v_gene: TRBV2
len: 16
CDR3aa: CASSAVMSRGEAEQFF

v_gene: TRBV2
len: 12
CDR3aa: CASSYHQTEAFF

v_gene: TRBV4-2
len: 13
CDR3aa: CASSPFSGETQYF